This T cell receptor (beta chain) was identified in a study of beta chain features in type 1 diabetes. Study information: Analysis included around 110,000,000 sorted cells drawn from all samples.

Investigators reverse transcribed all isolated RNA, so they sequenced expressed TCRB transcripts. Some clones are missing from TCRdb's copy, which holds only in-frame ones; the method was immunoSEQ multiplex PCR. The sample yields approximately 250,000 clones, 9.6% seen once. Trimming removed 0 bases at V and 2 bases at J, with 11 bases between. The V gene's germline CDR1 is GTSNPN and CDR2 SVGIG (reference sequence). This CDR3 contains 15 residues. On this clone itself: Its antigen remains unidentified.

Study-level points and caveats: Across all four CD4+ subsets, people with type 1 diabetes showed modestly shorter TCRB CDR3s.

Blood was drawn once from each donor into heparinised tubes. The draws averaged about 110 mL. Sequences were obtained from naive CD4+ T cells from blood. The chain links TRBV30 to TRBJ1-5; no reliable D call. This clonotype was obtained from a woman between 18 and 30 years old in good health. The CDR3 DNA is TGTGCCTGGAGTGTACAAGACGGAGGCAATCAGCCCCAGCATTTT. It is translated as CAWSVQDGGNQPQHF.